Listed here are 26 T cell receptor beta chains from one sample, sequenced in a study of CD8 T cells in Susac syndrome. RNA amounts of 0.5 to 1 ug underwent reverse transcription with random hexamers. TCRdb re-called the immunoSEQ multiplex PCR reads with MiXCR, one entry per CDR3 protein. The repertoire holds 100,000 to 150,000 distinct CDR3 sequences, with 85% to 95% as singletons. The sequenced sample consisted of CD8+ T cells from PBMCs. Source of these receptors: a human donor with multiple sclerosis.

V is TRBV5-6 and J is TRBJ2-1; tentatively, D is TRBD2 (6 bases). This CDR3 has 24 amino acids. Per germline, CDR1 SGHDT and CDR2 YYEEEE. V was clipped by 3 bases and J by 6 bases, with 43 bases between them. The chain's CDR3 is CASSSIFGTALISTGLRDTNEQFF. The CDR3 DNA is TGTGCCAGCAGCTCGATATTCGGGACCGCGCTTATTTCAACGGGACTCCGAGATACCAATGAGCAGTTCTTC.

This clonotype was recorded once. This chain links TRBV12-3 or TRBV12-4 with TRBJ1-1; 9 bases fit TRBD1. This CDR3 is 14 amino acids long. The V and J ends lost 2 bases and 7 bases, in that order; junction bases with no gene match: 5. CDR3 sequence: CASSLLGQGIEAFF. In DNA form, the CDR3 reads TGTGCCAGCAGTTTATTGGGACAGGGAATTGAAGCTTTCTTT.

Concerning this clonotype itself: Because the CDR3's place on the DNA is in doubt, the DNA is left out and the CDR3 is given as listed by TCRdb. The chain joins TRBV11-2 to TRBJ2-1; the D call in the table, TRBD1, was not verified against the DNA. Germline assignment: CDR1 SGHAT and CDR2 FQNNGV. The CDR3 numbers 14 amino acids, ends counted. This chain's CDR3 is CASSFGQGGHEQFF.

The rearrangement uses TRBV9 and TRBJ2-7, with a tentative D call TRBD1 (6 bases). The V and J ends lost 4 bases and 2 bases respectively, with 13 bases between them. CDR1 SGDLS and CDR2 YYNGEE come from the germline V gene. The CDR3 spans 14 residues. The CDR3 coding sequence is TGTGCCAGCAGCCCGACAGGTCAAACCTACGAGCAGTACTTC. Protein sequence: CASSPTGQTYEQYF.

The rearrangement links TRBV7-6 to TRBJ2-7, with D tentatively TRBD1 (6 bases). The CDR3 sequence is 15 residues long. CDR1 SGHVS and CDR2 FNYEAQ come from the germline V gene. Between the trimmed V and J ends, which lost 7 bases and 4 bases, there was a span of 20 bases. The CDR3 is CASTRDTDFLYEQYV. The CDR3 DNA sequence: TGTGCCAGCACCCGGGACACCGACTTCCTTTACGAGCAGTACGTC.

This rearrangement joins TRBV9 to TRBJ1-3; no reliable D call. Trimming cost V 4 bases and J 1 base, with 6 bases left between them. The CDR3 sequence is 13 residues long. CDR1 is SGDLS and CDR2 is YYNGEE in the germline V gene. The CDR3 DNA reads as TGTGCCAGCAGCTCCGGGTCTGGAAACACCATATATTTT. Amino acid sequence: CASSSGSGNTIYF. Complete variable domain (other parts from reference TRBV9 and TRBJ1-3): DSGVTQTPKHLITATGQRVTLRCSPRSGDLSVYWYQQSLDQGLQFLIQYYNGEERAKGNILERFSAQQFPDLHSELNLSSLELGDSALYFCASSSGSGNTIYFGEGSWLTVV.

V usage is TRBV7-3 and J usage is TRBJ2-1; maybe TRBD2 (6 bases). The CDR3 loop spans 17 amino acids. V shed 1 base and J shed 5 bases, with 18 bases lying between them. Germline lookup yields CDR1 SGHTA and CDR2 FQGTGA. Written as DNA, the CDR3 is TGTGCCAGCAGCTTAAAAGCCGGGGCTAGCGTACACAATGAGCAGTTCTTC. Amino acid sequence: CASSLKAGASVHNEQFF.

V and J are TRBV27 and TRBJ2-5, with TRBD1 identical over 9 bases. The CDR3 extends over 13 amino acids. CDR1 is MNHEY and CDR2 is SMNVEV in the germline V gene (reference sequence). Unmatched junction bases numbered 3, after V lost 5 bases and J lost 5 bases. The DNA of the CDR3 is TGTGCCAGCAGTGTACAGGGGGCCGAGACCCAGTACTTC. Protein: CASSVQGAETQYF.

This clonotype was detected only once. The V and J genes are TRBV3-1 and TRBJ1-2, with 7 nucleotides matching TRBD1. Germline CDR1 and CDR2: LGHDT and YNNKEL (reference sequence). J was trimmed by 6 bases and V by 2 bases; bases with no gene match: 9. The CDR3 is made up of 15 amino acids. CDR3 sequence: CASSQIQGQLDGYTF. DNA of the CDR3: TGTGCCAGCAGCCAAATACAGGGACAGTTGGATGGCTACACCTTC.

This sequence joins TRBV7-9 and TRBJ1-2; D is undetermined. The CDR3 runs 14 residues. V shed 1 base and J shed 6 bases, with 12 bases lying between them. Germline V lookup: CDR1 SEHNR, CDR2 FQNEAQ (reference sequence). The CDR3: CASSLDLGTDGYTF. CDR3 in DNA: TGTGCCAGCAGCTTAGACTTGGGAACGGATGGCTACACCTTC.

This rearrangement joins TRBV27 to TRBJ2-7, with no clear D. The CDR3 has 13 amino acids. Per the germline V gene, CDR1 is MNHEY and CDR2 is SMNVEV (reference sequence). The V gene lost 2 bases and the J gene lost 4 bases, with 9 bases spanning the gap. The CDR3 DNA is TGTGCCAGCAGTTTAGGGCCCCCGTACGAGCAGTACGTC. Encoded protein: CASSLGPPYEQYV.

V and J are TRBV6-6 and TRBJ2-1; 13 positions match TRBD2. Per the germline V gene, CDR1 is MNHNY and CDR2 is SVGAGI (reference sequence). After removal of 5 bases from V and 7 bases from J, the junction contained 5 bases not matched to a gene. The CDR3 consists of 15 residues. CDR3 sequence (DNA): TGTGCCAGCAGTAAACTAGCGGGAGGGCGAAATGAGCAGTTCTTC. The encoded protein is CASSKLAGGRNEQFF.

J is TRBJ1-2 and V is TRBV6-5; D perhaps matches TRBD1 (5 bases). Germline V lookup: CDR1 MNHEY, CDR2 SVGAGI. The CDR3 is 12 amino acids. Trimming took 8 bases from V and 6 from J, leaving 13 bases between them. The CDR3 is CASASGRDGYTF. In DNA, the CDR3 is TGTGCCAGCGCTTCGGGCAGGGATGGCTACACCTTC.

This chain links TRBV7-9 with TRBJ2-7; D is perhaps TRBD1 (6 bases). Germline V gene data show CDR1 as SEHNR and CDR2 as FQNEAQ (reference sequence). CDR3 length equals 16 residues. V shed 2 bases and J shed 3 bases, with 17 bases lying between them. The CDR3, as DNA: TGTGCCAGCAGCTTAAGCAGGGGATCCCCCGACTACGAGCAGTACTTC. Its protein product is CASSLSRGSPDYEQYF.

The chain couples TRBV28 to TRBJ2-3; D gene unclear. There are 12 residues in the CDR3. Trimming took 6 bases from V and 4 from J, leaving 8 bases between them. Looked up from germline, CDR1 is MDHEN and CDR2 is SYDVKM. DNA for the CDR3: TGTGCCAGCAGCCCTGATCCAGATACGCAGTATTTT. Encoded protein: CASSPDPDTQYF.

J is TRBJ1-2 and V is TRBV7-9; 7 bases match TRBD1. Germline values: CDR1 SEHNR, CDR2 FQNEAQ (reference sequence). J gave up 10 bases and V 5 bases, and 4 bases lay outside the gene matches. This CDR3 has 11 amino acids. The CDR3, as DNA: TGTGCCAGCAGCCATGGGACAGTCTACACCTTC. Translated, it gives CASSHGTVYTF.

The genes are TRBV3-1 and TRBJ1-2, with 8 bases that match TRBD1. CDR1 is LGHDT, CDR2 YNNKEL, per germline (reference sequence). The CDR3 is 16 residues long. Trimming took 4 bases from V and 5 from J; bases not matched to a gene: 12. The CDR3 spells CASSRSRATGVYGYTF. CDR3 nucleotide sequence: TGTGCCAGCAGCCGTTCTCGCGCGACAGGGGTGTATGGCTACACCTTC.

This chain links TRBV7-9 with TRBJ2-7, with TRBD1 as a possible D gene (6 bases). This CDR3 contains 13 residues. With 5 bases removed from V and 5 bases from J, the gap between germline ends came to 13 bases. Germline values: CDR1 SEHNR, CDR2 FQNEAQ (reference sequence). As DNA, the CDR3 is TGTGCCAGCAGCCGGCGTGACAGGCACGAGCAGTACGTC. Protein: CASSRRDRHEQYV.

CDR3 nucleotide sequence: TGTGCCAGCAGCTTAGGGGCGCCAGGTCAGCCCCAGCATTTT. Its protein product is CASSLGAPGQPQHF. This rearrangement joins TRBV7-9 to TRBJ1-5; no clear D gene. Germline-derived CDR1 and CDR2 are SEHNR and FQNEAQ (reference sequence). This CDR3 has 14 residues. Trimming cost V 1 base and J 6 bases, with 10 bases left between them.

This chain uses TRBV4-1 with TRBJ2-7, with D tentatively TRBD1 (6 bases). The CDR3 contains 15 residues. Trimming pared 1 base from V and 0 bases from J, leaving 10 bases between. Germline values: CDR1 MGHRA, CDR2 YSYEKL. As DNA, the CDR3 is TGCGCCAGCAGCCAAGTGACAGGAGTCTCCTACGAGCAGTACTTC. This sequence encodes CASSQVTGVSYEQYF.

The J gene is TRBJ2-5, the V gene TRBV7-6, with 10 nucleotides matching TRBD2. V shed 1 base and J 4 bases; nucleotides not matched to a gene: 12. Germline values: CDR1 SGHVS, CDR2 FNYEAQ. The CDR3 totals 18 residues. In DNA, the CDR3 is TGTGCCAGCAGCTTAGAGGCGTCTAGCGGGAGTCGGGGAGAGACCCAGTACTTC. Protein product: CASSLEASSGSRGETQYF.

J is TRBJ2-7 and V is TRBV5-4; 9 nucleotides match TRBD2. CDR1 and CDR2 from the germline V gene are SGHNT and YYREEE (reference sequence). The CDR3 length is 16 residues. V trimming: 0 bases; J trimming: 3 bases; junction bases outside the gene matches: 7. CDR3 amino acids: CASSLAPGGGDYEQYF. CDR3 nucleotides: TGTGCCAGCAGCTTGGCCCCCGGCGGGGGGGACTACGAGCAGTACTTC.

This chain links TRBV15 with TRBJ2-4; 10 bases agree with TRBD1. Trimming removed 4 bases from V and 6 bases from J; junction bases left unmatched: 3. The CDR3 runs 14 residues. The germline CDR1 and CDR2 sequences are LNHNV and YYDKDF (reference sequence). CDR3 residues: CATSTGQGGNIQYF. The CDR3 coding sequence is TGTGCCACCAGCACCGGACAGGGGGGAAACATTCAGTACTTC.

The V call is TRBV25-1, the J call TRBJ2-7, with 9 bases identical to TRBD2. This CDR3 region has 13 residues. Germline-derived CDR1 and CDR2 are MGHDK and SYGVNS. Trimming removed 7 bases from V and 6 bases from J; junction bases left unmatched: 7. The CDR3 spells CASTAGGLSEQYV. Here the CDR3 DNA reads TGTGCCAGCACTGCGGGAGGGCTTTCCGAGCAGTACGTC.

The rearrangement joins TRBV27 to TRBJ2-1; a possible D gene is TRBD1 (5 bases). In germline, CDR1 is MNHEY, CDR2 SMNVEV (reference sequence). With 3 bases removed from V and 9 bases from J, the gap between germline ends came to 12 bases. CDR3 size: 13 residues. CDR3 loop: CASSFQGRSEQFF. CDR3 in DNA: TGTGCCAGCAGTTTCCAGGGCCGAAGTGAGCAGTTCTTC.

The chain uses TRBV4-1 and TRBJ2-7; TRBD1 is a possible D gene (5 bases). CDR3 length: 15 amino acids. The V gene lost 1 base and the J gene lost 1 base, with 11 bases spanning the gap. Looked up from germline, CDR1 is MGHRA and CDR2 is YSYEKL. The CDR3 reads CASSQGQLLSYEQYF. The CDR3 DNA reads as TGCGCCAGCAGCCAAGGACAGCTCCTATCCTACGAGCAGTACTTC.